This TCR beta chain was captured in a study of shared clonotypes between healthy human individuals (dated by TCRdb to about 2020). Background for the entire study: The cohort included three men and a couple of women between 18 and 49 years of age. To estimate repertoire size and how much clonotypes are shared between individuals, the study performed deep sequencing of blood TCR repertoires from roughly five healthy adults. Leukapheresis yielded between about 0.85 and 10 billion PBMCs per donor. Per donor, three plates each were used for CD4 naive and CD4 memory, two for CD8 naive, and one for CD8 memory. To increase sequencing depth and limit assay-specific biases, TCR repertoire library preparation and sequencing were carried out by different laboratories using diverse techniques.

Broad study findings and their caveats: Only blood was sampled, and tissue TCR repertoires likely differ from those in blood. About 5% of naive CD4, 3.5% of naive CD8, about 2.5% of memory CD4, and 0.4% of memory CD8 clonotypes were shared across a few donors. Even with the large sequencing depth, rarefaction of the sorted-subset datasets indicated that sequencing was incomplete. Naive subsets generally had larger estimated clonotype richness than memory subsets did. The genetic and exposure-history diversity represented was limited by the small number of donors. Clonotypes shared by all four sorted-subset donors showed higher generation probabilities than non-shared clonotypes. Pairwise subsampling led to the expectation that sequencing depth would affect the degree of clonotype sharing among donors.

About this clone itself: Its antigen remains undetermined. No quality values exist for individual bases; no much larger clone is one base distant.

TCR CDR3 regions were amplified from genomic DNA by multiplex PCR using the deep immunoSEQ assay. For each cell subset, the extracted genomic DNA was distributed evenly across all wells of several immunoSEQ 96-well plates, and each plate served as one replicate. Each replicate PCR for sorted subsets received roughly 0.2 ug genomic DNA, equal to roughly 30,000 T cell genomes. Purified libraries were measured with a Qubit 3.0 fluorometer, size-checked on a Bioanalyzer 2100, and measured again with the KAPA Library Quantification kit. A separate single-read 150-cycle Illumina NextSeq 550 flow cell was used to sequence each immunoSEQ 96-well plate. In the paper's pipeline: The immunoSEQ output contained only junctional sequences without quality scores, so filtering could not match that applied to full-length reads. To assign V/J genes and CDR3, sequences were annotated using PyIR, a Python wrapper for IgBLAST v1.9, with IMGT germline references. Reads were removed for weak V/J assignments (E-value above 1e-6), missing CDR3, stop codons, out-of-frame junctions, or ambiguous translated residues. V3J clonotypes were defined as sequences sharing an identical inferred V gene, J gene, and CDR3 amino acid sequence. The percentage overlap between two repertoires was calculated by dividing the number of shared unique clonotypes by the size of the smaller repertoire. Richness of each repertoire was evaluated using RTK rarefaction, the Chao1 estimator, and Recon v2.1 estimates of unobserved clonotypes. Generation probabilities for all TCRbeta clonotypes obtained by the gDNA method from a handful of donors were computed using OLGA. The table was pulled from immuneACCESS by TCRdb, which kept in-frame rearrangements only. Such tables lose some clones; where checked, under half of the loss comes from unresolved V genes, and the rest has no known cause. V, J and clone size reflect that table, while D and trimming were determined from the DNA. This sample lists around 580,000 clones; 98% were detected once. Approximately 0.3% of the sample comes from the top ten.

CD8 naive samples were CD45RO-negative cells positively selected for CCR7, giving a CD45RA+CCR7+ population that excluded TemRA cells. The donors were healthy, HIV-negative adults who had no recently reported acute infections or vaccinations. Every donor was a Caucasian adult residing in Nashville, Tennessee, USA. Blood was obtained by leukapheresis, after which PBMCs were separated by Ficoll-Histopaque density gradient centrifugation and cryopreserved in liquid nitrogen vapor phase. Purity and quantity of every magnetically sorted T cell population were checked by analytical flow cytometry. From each sorted fraction, genomic DNA was isolated and quantified by UV absorbance on a Nanodrop 2000c. As encoded in the germline V gene, CDR1 is MGHDK while CDR2 is SYGVNS. Trimming at the junction amounts to 0 bases on V and 6 bases on J, and the germline ends lie 5 bases apart. The CDR3 goes from the cysteine to the phenylalanine over 13 residues. Left in the record is the CDR3 DNA by itself, 39 bases read in frame from the first base.

The sequence was obtained from a man aged 30-40 years in good health. Here the chain combines TRBV25-1 and TRBJ2-2; no D segment can be confidently identified. The sample taken for sequencing was naive CD8+ T cells sorted from blood. Explained via the paper, the cell subset or site label denotes: CD45RA+CCR7+. The nucleotides read TGTGCCAGCAGTGAATATATAGCCGGGGAGCTGTTTTTT. Its protein is CASSEYIAGELFF.